This T cell receptor beta chain came from a study of T cell responses to AZD1222 COVID-19 vaccine. Overall study results and limits: Clonal diversity was possibly underestimated, and white British individuals and females predominated among donors.

TCRdb keeps only in-frame clones here, not all; method: immunoSEQ multiplex PCR. The sample has about 78,000 clones, under 90% seen once. The CDR3 totals 12 residues. Germline assignment: CDR1 SNHLY and CDR2 FYNNEI. Germline trimming cut 7 bases from V and 6 bases from J; bases unmatched to any gene: 5. Regarding this clone: Its target is not known.

Second-dose intervals of approximately 4 or approximately 12 weeks were pooled. The V gene is TRBV2, the J gene TRBJ1-1; 7 bases are shared with TRBD1. Here the sequenced sample was peripheral blood, taken 28 days after the second AZD1222 dose. This clonotype was sampled from an adult who received the AZD1222 COVID-19 vaccine. CDR3 protein: CASIDRDPEAFF. DNA of the CDR3: TGTGCCAGCATAGACAGGGATCCTGAAGCTTTCTTT.